Shown below are 25 T cell receptor beta chains from a single sample sequenced in a study of blood T cells in healthy people across ages. For the second PCR, which ran for about 6 to 11 cycles, a sample-barcoded 5' primer and a J-beta primer mix were used. TCRdb called the 5' RACE reads again in MiXCR, with one record for every CDR3 protein. The table has 1.5 million to 2 million distinct CDR3 sequences, about 32% seen once. The sequencing input was blood. The receptors stem from a woman aged 25 to 45 in good health.

As for this clonotype: With a much larger clone just one base away, this may be a read error. The CDR3 nucleotides are TGCGCCAGCAGCCACGATCCCTCTAGCGGGGGAGTAGATACGCAGTATTTT. Protein: CASSHDPSSGGVDTQYF. This chain joins TRBV4-1 and TRBJ2-3; TRBD2 matches at 10 bases. CDR3 length equals 17 residues. V was clipped by 3 bases and J by 5 bases; unmatched bases: 11. Germline-derived CDR1 and CDR2 are MGHRA and YSYEKL.

Ten or more counts support this clonotype. The chain couples TRBV6-2 or TRBV6-3 to TRBJ1-5, with 9 bases fitting TRBD1. Germline-derived CDR1 and CDR2 are MNHEY and SVGEGT. J was trimmed by 0 bases and V by 2 bases; bases with no gene match: 8. The CDR3 consists of 18 residues. CDR3 sequence (DNA): TGTGCCAGCAGTTACCTCAGGGACAGGGATTATAGCAATCAGCCCCAGCATTTT. Translated: CASSYLRDRDYSNQPQHF.

J is TRBJ2-1 and V is TRBV29-1; possibly TRBD2 for D (6 bases). The better agreement between TRBJ2-7 and the DNA end casts doubt on the J call. The CDR3 has 17 residues. In germline, CDR1 is SQVTM, CDR2 ANQGSEA. Written as DNA, the CDR3 is TGCAGCGTCCTCCGGGACTTATCCTCTAGCTCCTACAATGAGCAGTACTTC. Its translation: CSVLRDLSSSSYNEQYF.

About this clonotype: A much larger clonotype is one base distant, so this may be a read error. The J gene is TRBJ2-7, the V gene TRBV29-1; maybe TRBD2 (5 bases). The DNA end is more similar to TRBJ2-5, so the J call may be wrong. CDR1 SQVTM and CDR2 ANQGSEA come from the germline V gene. This CDR3 is built from 12 residues. The CDR3 reads CSVVQASETQYF. CDR3 nucleotides: TGCAGCGTTGTCCAGGCTAGCGAGACCCAGTACTTC.

The chain carries TRBV27 and TRBJ1-1; a weak D match, TRBD1 (6 bases). Germline CDR1 and CDR2: MNHEY and SMNVEV (reference sequence). V lost 4 bases and J lost 9, with 21 bases in between. The CDR3 sequence is 15 residues long. Here the CDR3 DNA reads TGTGCCAGCAGTTCCGCCCCGGGGGGCGCGACCCAAGCTTTCTTT. Its protein product is CASSSAPGGATQAFF.

The chain is built from TRBV15 and TRBJ2-1, with D perhaps TRBD2 (5 bases). Trimming cost V 0 bases and J 8 bases, with 26 bases left between them. CDR1 and CDR2 from the germline V gene are LNHNV and YYDKDF (reference sequence). The CDR3 covers 19 residues. This CDR3 is CATSRESGLGRKLVDEQFF. The DNA for the CDR3 is TGTGCCACCAGCAGAGAGAGCGGCCTCGGGCGGAAATTGGTCGATGAGCAGTTCTTC.

The table lists this clonotype with many counts. This rearrangement joins TRBV29-1 to TRBJ2-3, with D unclear. With 4 bases removed from V and 6 bases from J, the gap between germline ends came to 5 bases. The length of the CDR3 is 10 residues. Germline CDR1 SQVTM, CDR2 ANQGSEA. The CDR3 bases are TGCAGCGTTGTTATGGATACGCAGTATTTT. This translates into CSVVMDTQYF.

The V call is TRBV27, the J call TRBJ2-7, with 7 bases lining up with TRBD2. The length of the CDR3 is 15 residues. Germline CDR1 is MNHEY and CDR2 is SMNVEV (reference sequence). J was trimmed by 1 base and V by 6 bases; bases with no gene match: 9. DNA for the CDR3: TGTGCCAGCAGGGGCTTAGCGGGCCGATCCTACGAGCAGTACTTC. Its protein is CASRGLAGRSYEQYF.

Worth noting for this clonotype: The junction and the germline gene differ at one end; a read error may be behind it. The chain recombines TRBV27 with TRBJ2-3; perhaps TRBD2 as D (5 bases). Germline-derived CDR1 and CDR2 are MNHEY and SMNVEV (reference sequence). This CDR3 is built from 17 residues. The CDR3 spells CASSPYYPRTGTDMQYF. The CDR3 nucleotides read TGTGCCAGCAGCCCTTATTATCCGCGGACTGGCACAGATATGCAGTATTTT.

This clonotype was recorded many times. V usage is TRBV5-1 and J usage is TRBJ2-4, with TRBD2 matching 14 bases. V was pared by 2 bases and J by 1 base, with 5 bases of the junction left unmatched. Per germline, CDR1 SGHRS and CDR2 YFSETQ. The length of the CDR3 is 18 residues. CDR3 sequence: CASSFGTSGSTAKNIQYF. CDR3 nucleotides: TGCGCCAGCAGCTTCGGGACTAGCGGGAGTACTGCCAAAAACATTCAGTACTTC.

This clonotype was observed a few times. The chain uses TRBV5-1 and TRBJ1-2; the D is unclear. The CDR3 extends over 14 amino acids. Trimming left V 0 bases short and J 1 base short, with 7 bases between. The germline V gene has CDR1 SGHRS and CDR2 YFSETQ. The CDR3 sequence is CASSLVSDNYGYTF. CDR3 nucleotides: TGCGCCAGCAGCTTGGTGTCAGATAACTATGGCTACACCTTC.

The CDR3: CSAFRDRVDQPQHF. The CDR3 DNA sequence: TGCAGTGCTTTCCGGGACAGGGTCGATCAGCCCCAGCATTTT. The V call is TRBV20-1, the J call TRBJ1-5; TRBD1 matches 9 bases. The CDR3 extends over 14 amino acids. The germline V gene has CDR1 DFQATT and CDR2 SNEGSKA (reference sequence). Germline trimming cut 5 bases from V and 5 bases from J; bases unmatched to any gene: 7.

Remarks on this clonotype: One end of the junction does not line up with germline, which may come from a read error. This chain connects TRBV4-1 to TRBJ2-3, with D uncertain. CDR3 size: 13 residues. CDR1 and CDR2 (germline): MGHRA, YSYEKL. The DNA of the CDR3 is TGCGCCACCAGCCGCGCGGGCACAGATACGCAGTATTTT. This encodes CATSRAGTDTQYF.

CDR3 in amino acids: CSAREPGEYYGYTF. Here the CDR3 DNA reads TGCAGTGCTAGGGAGCCGGGGGAATACTATGGCTACACCTTC. The rearrangement links TRBV20-1 to TRBJ1-2, with D possibly TRBD1 on 5 matching bases. Trimming cost V 3 bases and J 3 bases, with 14 bases left between them. The CDR3 runs to 14 residues. Per germline, CDR1 DFQATT and CDR2 SNEGSKA (reference sequence).

This clonotype was detected only a few times. The V and J genes are TRBV5-1 and TRBJ1-5; no clear D. CDR3 length: 14 amino acids. Germline-derived CDR1 and CDR2 are SGHRS and YFSETQ. Deletions cut 0 bases from V and 4 bases from J, with 8 bases between. This CDR3 is CASSLESENQPQHF. The CDR3 DNA reads TGCGCCAGCAGCTTGGAGTCAGAGAATCAGCCCCAGCATTTT.

V gene TRBV5-1 combines with J gene TRBJ2-5; D call uncertain. V shed 0 bases and J shed 5 bases, with 11 bases lying between them. Per the germline V gene, CDR1 is SGHRS and CDR2 is YFSETQ. The CDR3 is 14 amino acids. CDR3 loop: CASSLATHPETQYF. Written as DNA, the CDR3 is TGCGCCAGCAGCTTGGCGACTCACCCTGAGACCCAGTACTTC.

The sample holds a few counts of this clonotype. The chain carries TRBV6-2 or TRBV6-3 and TRBJ2-1, with D unresolved. With 0 bases removed from V and 4 bases from J, the gap between germline ends came to 13 bases. This CDR3 has 16 residues. Germline V gene data show CDR1 as MNHEY and CDR2 as SVGEGT. As DNA, the CDR3 is TGTGCCAGCAGTTACTCCCGGCCCTCCGGGTACAATGAGCAGTTCTTC. Encoded protein: CASSYSRPSGYNEQFF.

The sample holds a few counts of this clonotype. The chain carries TRBV9 and TRBJ1-2, with TRBD1 identical over 7 bases. Germline CDR1 is SGDLS and CDR2 is YYNGEE. The CDR3 sequence is 22 residues long. Trimming removed 0 bases from V and 5 bases from J; junction bases left unmatched: 28. CDR3 DNA sequence: TGTGCCAGCAGCGTAGAGGGTCCCCCCCTACCCCAACCGGGACAGAGGGCTTATGGCTACACCTTC. It codes for CASSVEGPPLPQPGQRAYGYTF.

V and J are TRBV7-9 and TRBJ2-7; 10 nucleotides match TRBD2. The ends lost 6 bases at V and 2 bases at J; junction bases unmatched: 10. This CDR3 contains 16 residues. CDR1 SEHNR and CDR2 FQNEAQ come from the germline V gene (reference sequence). In DNA, the CDR3 is TGTGCCAGCAGTCTAGCGGGAGCACGTTCAACCTACGAGCAGTACTTC. This gives the protein CASSLAGARSTYEQYF.

This clonotype was counted a few times. J is TRBJ2-5 and V is TRBV15; no clear D gene. In germline, CDR1 is LNHNV, CDR2 YYDKDF (reference sequence). V was trimmed by 6 bases and J by 2 bases, leaving 10 bases between them. CDR3 length equals 13 residues. The chain's CDR3 is CATRRSQQETQYF. For the CDR3, the DNA is TGTGCCACCAGACGTTCCCAGCAAGAGACCCAGTACTTC.

V is TRBV28 and J is TRBJ2-3; 8 bases line up with TRBD1. Germline CDR1 MDHEN, CDR2 SYDVKM. Trimming cost V 7 bases and J 2 bases; bases outside gene matches: 8. CDR3 length: 15 residues. The CDR3 protein is CASNLRTGYTDTQYF. CDR3 sequence (DNA): TGTGCCAGCAACTTGCGGACAGGGTACACAGATACGCAGTATTTT.

The rearrangement uses TRBV3-1 and TRBJ1-4; D remains unclear. V lost 0 bases and J 7 bases, leaving 12 bases between the germline ends. The CDR3 has 15 amino acids. Germline CDR1 LGHDT, CDR2 YNNKEL (reference sequence). CDR3 protein: CASSQDSRSFEKLFF. The CDR3 DNA sequence: TGTGCCAGCAGCCAAGATTCCCGCTCCTTTGAAAAACTGTTTTTT.

To note about this clonotype: Its ends do not fully match the called genes, so a read error is possible. The genes are TRBV6-5 and TRBJ1-4; no reliable D call. The CDR3 is made up of 14 amino acids. Germline V gene lookup returns CDR1 MNHEY and CDR2 SVGAGI. The CDR3 region has the DNA TGTGCCAGCAGTTACAGAGACAACCGGGAAAACCTGTTTTTT. Its protein product is CASSYRDNRENLFF.

CDR3 in DNA: TGTGCCAGCTCACTTACGCTTGAAAACATTCAGTACTTC. As protein: CASSLTLENIQYF. The genes are TRBV18 and TRBJ2-4; D not certain. V lost 4 bases and J lost 5, with 9 bases in between. CDR3 length equals 13 residues. Germline CDR1 is KGHSH and CDR2 is LQKENI.

This clonotype was counted only a few times. This sequence joins TRBV2 and TRBJ2-7; 8 nucleotides agree with TRBD2. The J call may be in error: the DNA end matches TRBJ2-5 better. Germline V gene lookup returns CDR1 SNHLY and CDR2 FYNNEI. The CDR3 spans 15 residues. The CDR3 DNA reads as TGTGCCAGCAGTGAAGTCGGGGGGGCAACCGAGACCCAGTACTTC. Protein sequence: CASSEVGGATETQYF.